This T cell receptor beta chain appears in the sequencing data of a study of T cells after yellow fever vaccination. TCRdb itself ran the 5' RACE reads through MiXCR, one entry per CDR3 protein. The sample holds 300,000 to 400,000 distinct CDR3 sequences, around 12% seen once. In regard to this clonotype: Its target is not known.

Germline CDR1 reads SGHTA; CDR2 reads FQGNSA. This CDR3 contains 16 residues. The V gene end was trimmed by 0 bases and the J gene end by 7 bases; junction bases not matched to a gene: 8. Overall study findings and caveats: Although most clonotypes did not, a small share appeared in both CD4 and CD8 compartments.

Material: CD4+ T cells sorted from PBMCs, obtained 15 days after the yellow fever booster vaccination. This receptor was obtained from a man younger than 35 who received the YFV17D yellow fever vaccine. This chain joins TRBV7-2 and TRBJ2-1; TRBD2 aligns across 8 bases. The CDR3 nucleotides are TGTGCCAGCAGCTTAGCTCCGCGGGGGGATTATAATGAGCAGTTCTTC. It yields the protein CASSLAPRGDYNEQFF.